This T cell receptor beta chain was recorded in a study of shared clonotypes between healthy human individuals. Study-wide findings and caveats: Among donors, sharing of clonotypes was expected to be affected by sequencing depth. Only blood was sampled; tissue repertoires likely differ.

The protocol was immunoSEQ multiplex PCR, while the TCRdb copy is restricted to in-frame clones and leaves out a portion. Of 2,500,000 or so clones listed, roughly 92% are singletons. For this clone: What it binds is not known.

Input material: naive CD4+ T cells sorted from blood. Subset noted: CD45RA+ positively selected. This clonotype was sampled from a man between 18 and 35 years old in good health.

The CDR3 bases are TGTGCCAGCAGCGTAGGGGCGCAGACAACTAATGAAAAACTGTTTTTT. This translates into CASSVGAQTTNEKLFF. J is TRBJ1-4 and V is TRBV9, with D uncertain. Germline V gives CDR1 SGDLS, CDR2 YYNGEE. The CDR3 is made up of 16 amino acids. Trimming left V 0 bases short and J 0 bases short, with 9 bases between.